This is a list of T cell receptor beta chains from one sample in a study of siplizumab effects on memory and regulatory T cells. TCRdb's table, derived via immunoSEQ multiplex PCR, lists solely in-frame clones and lacks some. This table holds under 100,000 clones, roughly 94% found once. The sequencing input was non-Treg CD4+ T cells sorted from blood. The receptors originated from a human donor in good health. CDR3s leave out the opening cysteine and the closing phenylalanine or tryptophan.

TRBJ1-5 | TRBV11-2 | 11 | ASSLDRAQPQH
TRBJ1-1 | TRBV9 | 12 | ASSVEAGGTEAF
TRBJ2-1 | TRBV5-1 | 11 | ASSPLVNDEQF
TRBJ1-4 | TRBV21-1 | 15 | ASTAGTGGLKDEKLF
TRBJ2-7 | TRBV18 | 11 | ASSPPGFDEQY
TRBJ1-5 | TRBV21-1 | 12 | ASLGRDSNQPQH
TRBJ2-5 | TRBV11-2 | 12 | ASRSTGGQETQY
TRBJ2-2 | TRBV19 | 14 | ASSTLPSGSPGELF
TRBJ2-1 | TRBV2 | 9 | ASSEAGSQF
TRBJ2-7 | TRBV9 | 13 | ASSPGGGQVDEQY
TRBJ1-6 | TRBV6-5 | 13 | ASSYSGQGDSPLH
TRBJ1-2 | TRBV5-8 | 12 | ASSFNRGNYGYT
TRBJ2-7 | TRBV5-8 | 9 | ASSLDGRQY
TRBJ1-5 | TRBV4-2 | 14 | ASSQPDRGLDQPQH
TRBJ2-1 | TRBV28 | 14 | ASSPGTSGRRNEQF
TRBJ2-5 | TRBV30 | 10 | AWRGATETQY
TRBJ2-6 | TRBV27 | 11 | ASRRSGANVLT
TRBJ1-5 | TRBV2 | 12 | ASSTQGINQPQH
TRBJ1-5 | TRBV7-2 | 13 | ASSLGGAAGQPQH
TRBJ2-5 | TRBV7-2 | 13 | ASSSTLGTQETQY
TRBJ2-7 | TRBV5-4 | 11 | ASSLAGPYEQY
TRBJ2-4 | TRBV29-1 | 9 | SVHPGTRQY
TRBJ1-1 | TRBV5-4 | 11 | ASSRQINTEAF
TRBJ2-6 | TRBV28 | 16 | ASSLGLPGDSGANVLT
TRBJ1-1 | TRBV30 | 12 | AWSVPFGGTEAF
TRBJ1-5 | TRBV12-5 | 14 | ASGMAAGSGLRPQH
TRBJ2-1 | TRBV27 | 15 | ASTRSDGGMPYNEQF
TRBJ2-1 | TRBV9 | 11 | ASSEAAYNEQF
TRBJ1-6 | TRBV28 | 13 | ASSLSGTAGSPLH
TRBJ1-3 | TRBV28 | 9 | ASSKGDTIY
TRBJ1-6 | TRBV28 | 14 | ASSFPRSSYNSPLH
TRBJ2-3 | TRBV7-6 | 12 | ASSFRQLTDTQY
TRBJ1-2 | TRBV4-1 | 14 | ASSQVVARKNYGYT
TRBJ2-1 | TRBV27 | 14 | ASSFYSGRALNEQF
TRBJ1-2 | TRBV28 | 12 | ASRVGTALYGYT
TRBJ1-4 | TRBV10-2 | 13 | ASRGGSGGNEKLF
TRBJ1-1 | TRBV5-1 | 12 | ASRQGASNTEAF
TRBJ1-1 | TRBV30 | 10 | ASGRGNTEAF
TRBJ1-1 | TRBV5-4 | 13 | ASSSPGGKATEAF
TRBJ1-2 | TRBV6-5 | 12 | ASSYSGAGLGYT